The clone carrying this T cell receptor beta chain was observed a single time. Profiled with immunoSEQ multiplex PCR; TCRdb holds only in-frame clones, not every one. Of over 150,000 clones in the sample, more than 80% were seen once. The data stem from a study of cytomegalovirus exposure and HLA in healthy donors. Germline V gene data show CDR1 as MNHEY and CDR2 as SVGAGI. Trimming at V came to 2 bases and at J to 7 bases, leaving 4 bases not matched to a gene. CDR3 length: 16 residues. Input material: PBMCs. This sequence joins TRBV6-5 and TRBJ2-1; TRBD2 agrees at 14 bases. The receptor was derived from a woman between 18 and 30 years old in good health and CMV-seropositive. The CDR3 protein is CASSYRLAGGPNEQFF. The CDR3 coding sequence is TGTGCCAGCAGTTACCGACTAGCGGGAGGGCCAAATGAGCAGTTCTTC.